One and the same sample provided the 12 T cell receptor beta chains below, sequenced in a study of CD8 T cells in ankylosing spondylitis. Broader study findings: Characteristic, it appeared, of ankylosing spondylitis blood was a TCR beta motif of several highly homologous variants.

Their cognate antigens are unknown. TCRdb reprocessed the 5' RACE reads via MiXCR and lists one record per CDR3 protein. The data contain 750,000 to 850,000 distinct CDR3 sequences, roughly 12% of them seen just once; the ten biggest clones take up more than 0.5%. The sequencing input was blood, either unsorted or a sorted T cell fraction (not recorded which). These receptors all come from a male donor with ankylosing spondylitis.

This clonotype appeared many times. For the CDR3, the DNA is TGTGCCAGCAGACGACAGGGACCCAACAATGAGCAGTTCTTC. Protein: CASRRQGPNNEQFF. The chain has TRBV12-3 or TRBV12-4 and TRBJ2-1, with 7 bases matching TRBD1. This CDR3 has 14 residues. The V gene end was trimmed by 6 bases and the J gene end by 5 bases; junction bases not matched to a gene: 7.

This clonotype was counted a few times. The genes are TRBV20-1 and TRBJ2-3; D remains unclear. Germline CDR1 DFQATT, CDR2 SNEGSKA (reference sequence). The V gene lost 3 bases and the J gene lost 10 bases, with 14 bases spanning the gap. The CDR3 sequence is 12 residues long. Here the CDR3 DNA reads TGCAGTGCTAGGAGCGTGGCCCGGGCGCAGTATTTT. Its protein is CSARSVARAQYF.

This clonotype has only a few counts. This sequence joins TRBV24-1 and TRBJ1-1; TRBD1 is a possible D gene (6 bases). CDR3 length: 12 amino acids. The germline V and J ends were trimmed by 5 bases and 8 bases, with 11 bases remaining between them. Germline V lookup: CDR1 KGHDR, CDR2 SFDVKD. CDR3 DNA: TGTGCCACCAGTGTCACAGGGAACGAAGCTTTCTTT. Its translation is CATSVTGNEAFF.

The rearrangement links TRBV6-1 to TRBJ1-5; D call uncertain. Looked up from germline, CDR1 is MNHNS and CDR2 is SASEGT. The V end lost 4 bases, the J end lost 7 bases, and 14 bases lay between the germline ends. The CDR3 sequence is 14 residues long. CDR3 sequence (DNA): TGTGCCAGCAGTGGAGGGTTTCAGGAGCAGCCCCAGCATTTT. This sequence encodes CASSGGFQEQPQHF.

The chain couples TRBV11-1 to TRBJ2-3; 12 bases line up with TRBD2. After removal of 0 bases from V and 2 bases from J, the junction contained 6 bases not matched to a gene. The CDR3 is made up of 18 amino acids. Per the germline V gene, CDR1 is SGHAT and CDR2 is FQDESV (reference sequence). The CDR3 DNA reads TGTGCCAGCAGCTTAGCTTCGTCTAGCGGGGGGGCCACAGATACGCAGTATTTT. Its protein is CASSLASSSGGATDTQYF.

This clonotype was observed many times. The rearrangement joins TRBV7-2 to TRBJ2-5; D remains ambiguous. Germline lookup yields CDR1 SGHTA and CDR2 FQGNSA. The CDR3 has 14 amino acids. V lost 1 base to trimming and J lost 5 bases, with 11 bases between them. As DNA, the CDR3 is TGTGCCAGCAGCTTAGGGCTCGGGTGGGAGACCCAGTACTTC. Translating it yields CASSLGLGWETQYF. Based on the CDR3 plus reference TRBV7-2 and TRBJ2-5, the full variable domain is GAGVSQSPSNKVTEKGKDVELRCDPISGHTALYWYRQSLGQGLEFLIYFQGNSAPDKSGLPSDRFSAERTGGSVSTLTIQRTQQEDSAVYLCASSLGLGWETQYFGPGTRLLVL.

The chain combines TRBV6-1 with TRBJ1-1; 7 bases are shared with TRBD1. CDR3 length: 14 residues. After removal of 5 bases from V and 2 bases from J, the junction contained 5 bases not matched to a gene. The germline V gene encodes CDR1 MNHNS and CDR2 SASEGT. The CDR3 is CASSKTGTNTEAFF. In nucleotides, the CDR3 is TGTGCCAGCAGTAAGACAGGGACAAACACTGAAGCTTTCTTT.

The chain has TRBV10-3 and TRBJ1-2; possibly TRBD1 for D (5 bases). Germline V gene lookup returns CDR1 ENHRY and CDR2 SYGVKD. This CDR3 is built from 13 residues. Trimming removed 3 bases from V and 3 bases from J, with 8 bases in between. DNA of the CDR3: TGTGCCATCAGTGACGACAGAGACTATGGCTACACCTTC. Translating gives CAISDDRDYGYTF.

This clonotype appeared many times. The chain is built from TRBV5-1 and TRBJ2-1; D call uncertain. V was clipped by 0 bases and J by 7 bases, with 11 bases between them. Germline V gives CDR1 SGHRS, CDR2 YFSETQ. This CDR3 comprises 14 residues. CDR3 sequence: CASSLDWARNEQFF. The CDR3 region has the DNA TGCGCCAGCAGCTTGGATTGGGCTAGAAATGAGCAGTTCTTC.

There are many counts of this clonotype. The chain links TRBV4-2 to TRBJ2-7; D assignment may be TRBD1 or TRBD2 (5 bases each). V was shortened by 4 bases and J by 2 bases, with 18 bases between the two germline ends. Germline CDR1 is LGHNA and CDR2 is YNFKEQ. The CDR3 has 16 residues. The CDR3 loop reads CASSPTGQGSAYEQYF. DNA for the CDR3: TGTGCCAGCAGCCCAACGGGGCAGGGTTCGGCCTACGAGCAGTACTTC.

The rearrangement links TRBV6-1 to TRBJ1-3, with D maybe TRBD1 (5 bases). V lost 5 bases to trimming and J lost 9 bases, with 14 bases between them. The CDR3 is 13 residues long. Germline V gene data show CDR1 as MNHNS and CDR2 as SASEGT. CDR3 bases: TGTGCCAGCAGTACCGGGGCCCGCGGCACCATATATTTT. Its translation is CASSTGARGTIYF.

The chain carries TRBV10-2 and TRBJ2-2; D is possibly TRBD2 (5 bases). The CDR3 covers 17 residues. Germline CDR1 and CDR2: WSHSY and SAAADI. The V end was cut by 6 bases, the J end by 4 bases, with 21 bases between. The CDR3 DNA reads as TGCGCCAGCAGCCTTCAAGGTAGCGCCTCGAGCACCGGGGAGCTGTTTTTT. Its protein is CASSLQGSASSTGELFF.